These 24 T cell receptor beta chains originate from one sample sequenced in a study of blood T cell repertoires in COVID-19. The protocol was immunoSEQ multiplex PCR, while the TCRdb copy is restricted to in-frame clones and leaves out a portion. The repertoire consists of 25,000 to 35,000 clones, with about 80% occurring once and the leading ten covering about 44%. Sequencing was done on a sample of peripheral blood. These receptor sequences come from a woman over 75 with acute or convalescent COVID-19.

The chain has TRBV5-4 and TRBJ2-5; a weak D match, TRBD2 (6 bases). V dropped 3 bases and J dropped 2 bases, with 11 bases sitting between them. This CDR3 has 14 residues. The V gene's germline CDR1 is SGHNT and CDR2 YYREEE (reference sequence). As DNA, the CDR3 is TGTGCCAGCAGCTCCGAGCGGGTTCAAGAGACCCAGTACTTC. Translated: CASSSERVQETQYF.

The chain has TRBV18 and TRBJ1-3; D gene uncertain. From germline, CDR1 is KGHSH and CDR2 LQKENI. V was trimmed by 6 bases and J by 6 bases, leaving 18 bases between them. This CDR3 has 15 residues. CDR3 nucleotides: TGTGCCAGCTCTCACTCGGGAGGGCGTGAAAACACCATATATTTT. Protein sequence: CASSHSGGRENTIYF.

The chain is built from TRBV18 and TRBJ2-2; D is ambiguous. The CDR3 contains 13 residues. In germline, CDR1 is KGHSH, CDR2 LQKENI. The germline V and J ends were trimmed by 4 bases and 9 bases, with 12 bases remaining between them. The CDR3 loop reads CASSLSPPRELFF. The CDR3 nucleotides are TGTGCCAGCTCACTATCTCCCCCCCGGGAGCTGTTTTTT.

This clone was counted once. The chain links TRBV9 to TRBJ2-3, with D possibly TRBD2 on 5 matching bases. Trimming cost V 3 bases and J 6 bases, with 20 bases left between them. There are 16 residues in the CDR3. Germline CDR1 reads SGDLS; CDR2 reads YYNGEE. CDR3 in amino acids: CASSGSSKPIADTQYF. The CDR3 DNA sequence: TGTGCCAGCAGCGGTAGCTCTAAGCCGATAGCGGATACGCAGTATTTT.

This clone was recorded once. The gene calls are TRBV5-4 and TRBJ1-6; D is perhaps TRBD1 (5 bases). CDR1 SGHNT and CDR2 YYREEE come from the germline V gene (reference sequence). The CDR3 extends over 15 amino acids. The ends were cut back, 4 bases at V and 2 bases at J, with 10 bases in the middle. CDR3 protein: CASSRAGTYNSPLHF. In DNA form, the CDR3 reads TGTGCCAGCAGCCGTGCAGGGACCTATAATTCACCCCTCCACTTT.

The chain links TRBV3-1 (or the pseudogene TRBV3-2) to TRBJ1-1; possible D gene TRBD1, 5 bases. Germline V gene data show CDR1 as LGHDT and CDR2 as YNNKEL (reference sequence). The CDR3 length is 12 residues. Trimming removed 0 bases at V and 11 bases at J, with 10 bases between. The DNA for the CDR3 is TGTGCCAGCAGCCAAGACATAGGGGCTGCTTTCTTT. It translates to CASSQDIGAAFF.

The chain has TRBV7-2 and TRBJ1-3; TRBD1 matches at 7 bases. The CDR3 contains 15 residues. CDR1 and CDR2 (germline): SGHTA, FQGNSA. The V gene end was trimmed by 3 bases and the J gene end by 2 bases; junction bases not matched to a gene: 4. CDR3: CASSLATGAGNTIYF. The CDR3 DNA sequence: TGTGCCAGCAGCTTGGCTACAGGGGCTGGAAACACCATATATTTT.

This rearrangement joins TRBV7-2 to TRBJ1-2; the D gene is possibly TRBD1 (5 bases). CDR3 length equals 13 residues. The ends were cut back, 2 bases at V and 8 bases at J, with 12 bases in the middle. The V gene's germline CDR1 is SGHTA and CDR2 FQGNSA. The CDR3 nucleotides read TGTGCCAGCAGCTTACGGGTGGAGGGGGGCTACACCTTC. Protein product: CASSLRVEGGYTF.

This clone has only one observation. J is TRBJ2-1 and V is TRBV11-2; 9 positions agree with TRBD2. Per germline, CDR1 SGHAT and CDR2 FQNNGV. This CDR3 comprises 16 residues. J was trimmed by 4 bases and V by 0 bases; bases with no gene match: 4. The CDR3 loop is CASSLEAGGPYNEQFF. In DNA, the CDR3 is TGTGCCAGCAGCTTAGAGGCGGGAGGGCCGTACAATGAGCAGTTCTTC.

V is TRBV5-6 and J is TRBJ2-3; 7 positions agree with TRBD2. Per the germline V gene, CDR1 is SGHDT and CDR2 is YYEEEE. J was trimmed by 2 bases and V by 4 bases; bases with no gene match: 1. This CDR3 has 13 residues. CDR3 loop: CASSRDYTDTQYF. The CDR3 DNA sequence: TGTGCCAGCAGCCGGGACTACACAGATACGCAGTATTTT.

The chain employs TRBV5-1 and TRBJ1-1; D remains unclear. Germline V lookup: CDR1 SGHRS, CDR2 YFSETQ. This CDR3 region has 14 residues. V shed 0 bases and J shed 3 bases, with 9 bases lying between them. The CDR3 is CASSLAPDYTEAFF. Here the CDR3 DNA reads TGCGCCAGCAGCTTGGCTCCAGACTACACTGAAGCTTTCTTT. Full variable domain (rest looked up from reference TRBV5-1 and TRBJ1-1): KAGVTQTPRYLIKTRGQQVTLSCSPISGHRSVSWYQQTPGQGLQFLFEYFSETQRNKGNFPGRFSGRQFSNSRSEMNVSTLELGDSALYLCASSLAPDYTEAFFGQGTRLTVV.

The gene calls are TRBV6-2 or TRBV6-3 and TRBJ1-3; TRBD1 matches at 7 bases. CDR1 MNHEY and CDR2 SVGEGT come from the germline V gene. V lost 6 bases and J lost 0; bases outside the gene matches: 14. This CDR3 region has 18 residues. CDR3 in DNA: TGTGCCAGCAGCCGAGGACAGGCGGTAATCCTCTCTGGAAACACCATATATTTT. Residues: CASSRGQAVILSGNTIYF.

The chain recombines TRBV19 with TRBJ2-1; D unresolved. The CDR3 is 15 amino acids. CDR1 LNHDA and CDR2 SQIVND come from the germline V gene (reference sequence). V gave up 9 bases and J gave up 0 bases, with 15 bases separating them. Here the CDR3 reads CASTTGFASYNEQFF. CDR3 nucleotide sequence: TGTGCCAGCACCACCGGTTTTGCCTCCTACAATGAGCAGTTCTTC.

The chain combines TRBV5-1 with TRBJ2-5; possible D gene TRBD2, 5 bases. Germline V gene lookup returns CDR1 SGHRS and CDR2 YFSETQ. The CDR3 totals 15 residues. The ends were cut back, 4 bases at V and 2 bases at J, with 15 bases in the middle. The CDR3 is CASSHSRGSQETQYF. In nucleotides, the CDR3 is TGCGCCAGCAGCCACAGCAGAGGGAGTCAAGAGACCCAGTACTTC.

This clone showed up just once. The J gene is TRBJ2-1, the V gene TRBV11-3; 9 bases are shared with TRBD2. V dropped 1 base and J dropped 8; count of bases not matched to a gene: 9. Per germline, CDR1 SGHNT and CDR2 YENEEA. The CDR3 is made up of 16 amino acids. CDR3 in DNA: TGTGCCAGCAGCTTAGGGTCTAGCGGGATTATCGATGAGCAGTTCTTC. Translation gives CASSLGSSGIIDEQFF. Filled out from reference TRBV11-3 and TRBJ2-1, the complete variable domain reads EAGVVQSPRYKIIEKKQPVAFWCNPISGHNTLYWYLQNLGQGPELLIRYENEEAVDDSQLPKDRFSAERLKGVDSTLKIQPAELGDSAVYLCASSLGSSGIIDEQFFGPGTRLTVL.

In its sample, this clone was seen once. The DNA of the CDR3 is TGTGCCAGCATCCCAGGGCGGGGACAGGGGGCTGGAAACACCATATATTTT. This sequence encodes CASIPGRGQGAGNTIYF. The chain has TRBV25-1 and TRBJ1-3; 11 positions agree with TRBD1. The CDR3 totals 17 residues. Germline V gene data show CDR1 as MGHDK and CDR2 as SYGVNS. The trim removed 7 bases at V and 2 bases at J, leaving 10 bases unmatched.

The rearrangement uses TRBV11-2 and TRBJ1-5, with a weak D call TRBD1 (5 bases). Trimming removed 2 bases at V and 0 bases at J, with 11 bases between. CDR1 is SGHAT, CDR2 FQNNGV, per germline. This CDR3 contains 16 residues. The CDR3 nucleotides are TGTGCCAGCAGCTTACGACAGACTTATAGCAATCAGCCCCAGCATTTT. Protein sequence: CASSLRQTYSNQPQHF.

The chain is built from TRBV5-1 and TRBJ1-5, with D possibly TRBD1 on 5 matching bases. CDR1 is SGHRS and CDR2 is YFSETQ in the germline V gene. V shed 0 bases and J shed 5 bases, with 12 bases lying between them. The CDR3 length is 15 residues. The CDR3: CASSLGTGRDQPQHF. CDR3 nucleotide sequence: TGCGCCAGCAGCTTGGGAACAGGTAGAGATCAGCCCCAGCATTTT.

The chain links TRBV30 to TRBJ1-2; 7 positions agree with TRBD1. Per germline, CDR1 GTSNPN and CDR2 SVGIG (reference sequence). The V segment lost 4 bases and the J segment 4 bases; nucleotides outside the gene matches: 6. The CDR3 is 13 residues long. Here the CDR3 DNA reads TGTGCCTGGAACGACAGGGCCGTCTATGGCTACACCTTC. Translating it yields CAWNDRAVYGYTF.

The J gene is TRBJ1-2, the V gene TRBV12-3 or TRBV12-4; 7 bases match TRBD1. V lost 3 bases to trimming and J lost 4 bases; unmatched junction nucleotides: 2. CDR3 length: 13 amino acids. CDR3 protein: CASSLAGGYGYTF. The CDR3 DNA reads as TGTGCCAGCAGTTTGGCAGGGGGCTATGGCTACACCTTC.

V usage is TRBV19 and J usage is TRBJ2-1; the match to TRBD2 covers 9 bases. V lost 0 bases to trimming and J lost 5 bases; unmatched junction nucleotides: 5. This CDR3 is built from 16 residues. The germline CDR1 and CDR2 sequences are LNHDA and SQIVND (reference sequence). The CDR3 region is CASSIEGSSGDNEQFF. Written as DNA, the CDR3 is TGTGCCAGTAGTATAGAGGGATCTAGCGGGGACAATGAGCAGTTCTTC.

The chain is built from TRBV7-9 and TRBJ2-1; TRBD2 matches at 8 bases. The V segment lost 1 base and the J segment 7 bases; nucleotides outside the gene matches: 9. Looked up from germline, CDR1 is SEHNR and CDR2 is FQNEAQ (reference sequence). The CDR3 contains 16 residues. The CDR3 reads CASSLVTGTRGNEQFF. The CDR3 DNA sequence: TGTGCCAGCAGCTTAGTAACCGGGACTAGGGGAAATGAGCAGTTCTTC.

CDR3 in amino acids: CASSFTGGDTGELFF. The CDR3 DNA reads TGTGCCAGCAGCTTCACAGGGGGCGACACCGGGGAGCTGTTTTTT. The V call is TRBV11-2, the J call TRBJ2-2; 9 nucleotides agree with TRBD1. After removal of 3 bases from V and 3 bases from J, the junction contained 2 bases not matched to a gene. Germline V gene data show CDR1 as SGHAT and CDR2 as FQNNGV. The CDR3 runs to 15 residues.

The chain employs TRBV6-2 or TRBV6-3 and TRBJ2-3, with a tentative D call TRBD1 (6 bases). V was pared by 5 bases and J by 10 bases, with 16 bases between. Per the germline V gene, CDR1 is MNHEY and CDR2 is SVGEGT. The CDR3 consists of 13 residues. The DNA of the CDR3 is TGTGCCAGCAGTGAGAACAGGGAAGGGGCGCAGTATTTT. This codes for CASSENREGAQYF.